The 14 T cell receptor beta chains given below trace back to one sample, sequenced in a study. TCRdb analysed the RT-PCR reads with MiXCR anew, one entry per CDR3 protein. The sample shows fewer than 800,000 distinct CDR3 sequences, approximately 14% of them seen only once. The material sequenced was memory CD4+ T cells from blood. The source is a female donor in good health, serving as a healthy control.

The CDR3 bases are TGTGCCAGCAGTTTCCTCGGGACTGAGGGAGATACGCAGTATTTT. It yields the protein CASSFLGTEGDTQYF. This chain links TRBV27 with TRBJ2-3, with a weak D call TRBD2 (6 bases). The CDR3 runs to 15 residues. V lost 3 bases to trimming and J lost 5 bases, with 15 bases between them. In germline, CDR1 is MNHEY, CDR2 SMNVEV (reference sequence).

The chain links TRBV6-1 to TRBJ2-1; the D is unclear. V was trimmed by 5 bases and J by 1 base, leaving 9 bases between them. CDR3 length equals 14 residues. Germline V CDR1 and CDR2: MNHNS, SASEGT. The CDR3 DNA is TGTGCCAGCAGTAGGGAACCATCCTACAATGAGCAGTTCTTC. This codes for CASSREPSYNEQFF.

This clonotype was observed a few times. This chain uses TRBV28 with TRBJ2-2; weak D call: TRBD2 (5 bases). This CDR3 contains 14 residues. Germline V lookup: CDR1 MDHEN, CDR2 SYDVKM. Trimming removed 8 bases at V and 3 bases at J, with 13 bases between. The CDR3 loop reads CASRVAIDTGELFF. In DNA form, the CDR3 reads TGTGCCAGCCGGGTAGCGATAGACACCGGGGAGCTGTTTTTT.

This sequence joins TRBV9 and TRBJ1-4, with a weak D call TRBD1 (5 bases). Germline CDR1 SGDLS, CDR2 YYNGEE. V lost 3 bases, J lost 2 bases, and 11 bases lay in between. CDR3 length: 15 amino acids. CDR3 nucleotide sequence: TGTGCCAGCAGCGAGGGGATGGTGACTAATGAAAAACTGTTTTTT. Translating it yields CASSEGMVTNEKLFF. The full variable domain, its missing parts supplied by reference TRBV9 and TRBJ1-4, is DSGVTQTPKHLITATGQRVTLRCSPRSGDLSVYWYQQSLDQGLQFLIQYYNGEERAKGNILERFSAQQFPDLHSELNLSSLELGDSALYFCASSEGMVTNEKLFFGSGTQLSVL.

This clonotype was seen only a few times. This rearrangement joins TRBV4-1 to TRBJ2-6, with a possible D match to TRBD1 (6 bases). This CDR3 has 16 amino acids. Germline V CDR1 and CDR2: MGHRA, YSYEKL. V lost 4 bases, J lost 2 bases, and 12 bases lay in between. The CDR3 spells CASSPTGMPGANVLTF. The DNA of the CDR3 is TGCGCCAGCAGCCCCACAGGGATGCCTGGGGCCAACGTCCTGACTTTC.

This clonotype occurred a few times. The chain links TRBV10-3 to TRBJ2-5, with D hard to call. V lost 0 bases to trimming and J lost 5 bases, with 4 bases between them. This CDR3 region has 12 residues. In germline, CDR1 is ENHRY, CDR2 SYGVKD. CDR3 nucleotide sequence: TGTGCCATCAGTGAGTCGGCGGAGACCCAGTACTTC. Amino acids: CAISESAETQYF.

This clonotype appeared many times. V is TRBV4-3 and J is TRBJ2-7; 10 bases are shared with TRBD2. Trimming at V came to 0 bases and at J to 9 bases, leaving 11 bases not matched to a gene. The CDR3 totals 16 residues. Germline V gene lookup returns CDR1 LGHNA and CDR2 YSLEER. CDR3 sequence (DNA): TGCGCCAGCAGCCAAGATCTTTATAGCGGGAGGAACGCGCAGTACTTC. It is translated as CASSQDLYSGRNAQYF.

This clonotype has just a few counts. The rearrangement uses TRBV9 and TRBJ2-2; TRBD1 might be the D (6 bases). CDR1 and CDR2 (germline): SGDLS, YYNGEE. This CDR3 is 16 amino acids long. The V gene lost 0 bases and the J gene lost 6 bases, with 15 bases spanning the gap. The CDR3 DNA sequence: TGTGCCAGCAGCGTAGGTGGGGGCATGGTCGCCGGGGAGCTGTTTTTT. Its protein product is CASSVGGGMVAGELFF.

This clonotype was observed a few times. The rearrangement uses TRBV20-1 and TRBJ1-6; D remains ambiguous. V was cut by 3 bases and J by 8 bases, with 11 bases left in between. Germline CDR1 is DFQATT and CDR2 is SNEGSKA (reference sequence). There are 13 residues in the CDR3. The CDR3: CSARLRLDSPLHF. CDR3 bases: TGCAGTGCTAGGCTCAGGCTGGATTCACCCCTCCACTTT.

CDR3 sequence: CASSLAPRDGIAEQFF. CDR3 DNA sequence: TGTGCCAGCAGCTTAGCGCCCAGGGACGGTATCGCTGAGCAGTTCTTC. The V gene is TRBV5-4, the J gene TRBJ2-1, with D perhaps given as TRBD1 or TRBD2 (5 bases each). CDR3 size: 16 residues. Trimming cost V 2 bases and J 9 bases, with 21 bases left between them. CDR1 and CDR2 from the germline V gene are SGHNT and YYREEE (reference sequence).

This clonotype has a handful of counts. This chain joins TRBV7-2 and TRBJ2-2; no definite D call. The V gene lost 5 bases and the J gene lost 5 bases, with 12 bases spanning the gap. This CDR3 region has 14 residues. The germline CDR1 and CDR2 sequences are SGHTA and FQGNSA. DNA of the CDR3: TGTGCCAGCAGCCCTGACATAACTACCGGGGAGCTGTTTTTT. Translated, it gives CASSPDITTGELFF.

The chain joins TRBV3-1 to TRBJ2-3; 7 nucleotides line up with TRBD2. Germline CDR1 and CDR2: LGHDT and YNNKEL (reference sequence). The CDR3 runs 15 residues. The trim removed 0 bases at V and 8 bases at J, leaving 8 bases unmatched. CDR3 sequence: CASSQDGSSGTTQYF. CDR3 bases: TGTGCCAGCAGCCAAGACGGCTCTAGCGGTACTACGCAGTATTTT.

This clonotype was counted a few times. The CDR3 sequence: CSASPTGVGGYTF. Written as DNA, the CDR3 is TGCAGTGCTAGTCCAACAGGGGTAGGTGGCTACACCTTC. V gene TRBV20-1 combines with J gene TRBJ1-2; TRBD1 agrees at 7 bases. Germline lookup yields CDR1 DFQATT and CDR2 SNEGSKA (reference sequence). The ends lost 3 bases at V and 7 bases at J; junction bases unmatched: 8. The CDR3 runs to 13 residues.

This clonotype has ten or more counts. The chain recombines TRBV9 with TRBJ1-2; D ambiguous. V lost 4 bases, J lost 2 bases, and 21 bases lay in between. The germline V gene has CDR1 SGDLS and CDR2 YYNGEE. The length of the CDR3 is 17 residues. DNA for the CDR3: TGTGCCAGCAGCCTCGAGGGCGCAGGTACTACCAACTATGGCTACACCTTC. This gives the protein CASSLEGAGTTNYGYTF.